The clone carrying this T cell receptor (beta chain) occurred a few times. CTLA-4 blockade with ipilimumab, together with focal radiation, was given to patients with chemo-refractory metastatic non-small-cell lung cancer. The record originates from a study of radiotherapy plus CTLA-4 blockade in lung cancer. Repertoires were generated with immunoSEQ multiplex PCR, while TCRdb's copy carries only in-frame clones and drops some. This sample carries around 45,000 clones, 65% to 75% of them seen once, and the ten largest clones take around a quarter. The germline V gene has CDR1 GTSNPN and CDR2 SVGIG (reference sequence). The CDR3 covers 12 residues. V was pared by 4 bases and J by 15 bases, with 19 bases between.

The sequence derives from a human donor with non-small cell lung cancer who had a partial response to radiotherapy plus ipilimumab. The chain couples TRBV30 to TRBJ2-1; D might be TRBD2 (6 bases). The sample here was peripheral blood, taken from a patient treated with radiotherapy plus ipilimumab. Here the CDR3 DNA reads TGTGCCTGGAAAACCCGACTAGTGGCTCCGTTCTTC. Its protein product is CAWKTRLVAPFF.